The present TCR beta chain was sequenced within a study of shared clonotypes between healthy human individuals. General observations from the study: Clonotypes that were shared across a handful of donors made up 4.5% to 5% of naive CD4 clonotypes. Few donors limited the genetic and exposure-history diversity represented.

Trimming at V came to 0 bases and at J to 3 bases, leaving 1 base not matched to a gene. Germline V CDR1 and CDR2: MNHEY, SVGAGI. This CDR3 is 15 amino acids long. Sequencing was performed with immunoSEQ multiplex PCR; in TCRdb, only in-frame clones are kept and a portion is missing. The sample holds around 2.1 million clones, about 93% seen once. CD45RO-negative CD8 cells positively selected for CCR7 made up the naive population, which excluded terminally differentiated effector memory CD45RA+ cells. Regarding this clone: Its antigen is still unknown. The sample has other DNA sequences that encode this CDR3 too.

The sample consisted of naive CD8+ T cells from PBMCs. The chain links TRBV6-5 to TRBJ2-7, with 11 nucleotides matching TRBD2. This receptor was obtained from a young man in good health. Some clones in this sample may be carry-over from other donors' samples. This CDR3 is CASSYSTSGNYEQYF. The CDR3 nucleotides read TGTGCCAGCAGTTACTCGACTAGCGGGAACTACGAGCAGTACTTC.